Listed below are T cell receptor beta chains from one sample, sequenced in a study of blood T cells in healthy people across ages. Each CDR3 protein gets one entry after TCRdb re-called the 5' RACE reads with MiXCR. The sample yields 870,000 or so distinct CDR3 sequences, more than 25% seen once. The source material was blood. Receptor source: a woman aged 80 or older in good health. Each CDR3 is given with its conserved first and last residue. The D gene is left open where the match is weak. Part of the rows lack a size; the others show once, few, many or a class for expanded clones.

clone size: many
J gene: TRBJ2-3
D gene: TRBD1
V gene: TRBV6-5
CDR3 length: 14
CDR3 protein: CASSYDRGVDTQYF
CDR3 DNA: TGTGCCAGCAGTTACGACAGGGGTGTCGATACGCAGTATTTT

clone size: .
J gene: TRBJ2-2
D gene: TRBD1
V gene: TRBV4-3
CDR3 length: 16
CDR3 protein: CASSQPTGASTGELFF
CDR3 DNA: TGCGCCAGCAGCCAACCGACAGGGGCTTCGACCGGGGAGCTGTTTTTT

clone size: few
J gene: TRBJ1-1
D gene: .
V gene: TRBV9
CDR3 length: 14
CDR3 protein: CASSVVTGWGEAFF
CDR3 DNA: TGTGCCAGCAGCGTAGTAACAGGCTGGGGTGAAGCTTTCTTT

clone size: many
J gene: TRBJ1-6
D gene: .
V gene: TRBV5-1
CDR3 length: 15
CDR3 protein: CASSRQSSYNSPLHF
CDR3 DNA: TGCGCCAGCAGTAGACAGAGCTCCTATAATTCACCCCTCCACTTT

clone size: few
J gene: TRBJ2-3
D gene: .
V gene: TRBV11-3
CDR3 length: 15
CDR3 protein: CASSLGELGTDTQYF
CDR3 DNA: TGTGCCAGCAGCTTAGGGGAGTTGGGCACAGATACGCAGTATTTT

clone size: .
J gene: TRBJ2-2
D gene: .
V gene: TRBV4-3
CDR3 length: 16
CDR3 protein: CASSQESYLNTGELFF
CDR3 DNA: TGCGCCAGCAGCCAAGAATCCTATCTGAACACCGGGGAGCTGTTTTTT

clone size: many
J gene: TRBJ2-3
D gene: .
V gene: TRBV20-1
CDR3 length: 15
CDR3 protein: CSARGPARSTDTQYF
CDR3 DNA: TGCAGTGCTCGAGGCCCAGCTCGCTCCACAGATACGCAGTATTTT

clone size: .
J gene: TRBJ1-6
D gene: TRBD1
V gene: TRBV20-1
CDR3 length: 15
CDR3 protein: CSAALQGGDNSPLHF
CDR3 DNA: TGCAGTGCTGCACTTCAGGGGGGGGATAATTCACCCCTCCACTTT

clone size: .
J gene: TRBJ2-2
D gene: .
V gene: TRBV5-1
CDR3 length: 15
CDR3 protein: CASSLGPQGGGELFF
CDR3 DNA: TGCGCCAGCAGCTTGGGTCCACAGGGCGGCGGGGAGCTGTTTTTT

clone size: few
J gene: TRBJ2-7
D gene: TRBD2
V gene: TRBV29-1
CDR3 length: 13
CDR3 protein: CSASGLAAYEQYF
CDR3 DNA: TGCAGCGCCTCGGGACTAGCGGCCTACGAGCAGTACTTC

clone size: many
J gene: TRBJ2-7
D gene: TRBD2
V gene: TRBV28
CDR3 length: 12
CDR3 protein: CASQTSSNEQYF
CDR3 DNA: TGTGCCAGTCAGACTAGCTCGAACGAGCAGTACTTC

clone size: .
J gene: TRBJ2-5
D gene: .
V gene: TRBV4-2
CDR3 length: 15
CDR3 protein: CASSRQQGTQETQYF
CDR3 DNA: TGTGCCAGCAGCCGCCAACAGGGAACCCAAGAGACCCAGTACTTC

clone size: many
J gene: TRBJ2-4
D gene: TRBD1
V gene: TRBV20-1
CDR3 length: 15
CDR3 protein: CSARGDRAAKNIQYF
CDR3 DNA: TGCAGTGCTAGGGGGGACAGGGCGGCCAAAAACATTCAGTACTTC

clone size: few
J gene: TRBJ1-2
D gene: .
V gene: TRBV6-2/TRBV6-3
CDR3 length: 12
CDR3 protein: CASSPNFYGYTF
CDR3 DNA: TGTGCCAGCTCGCCTAACTTCTATGGCTACACCTTC

clone size: many
J gene: TRBJ1-2
D gene: .
V gene: TRBV6-6
CDR3 length: 12
CDR3 protein: CASTRSNYGYTF
CDR3 DNA: TGTGCCAGCACTAGAAGTAACTATGGCTACACCTTC

clone size: many
J gene: TRBJ2-3
D gene: .
V gene: TRBV5-1
CDR3 length: 15
CDR3 protein: CASSLWGPSTDTQYF
CDR3 DNA: TGCGCCAGCAGCTTGTGGGGCCCTAGCACAGATACGCAGTATTTT

clone size: many
J gene: TRBJ2-7
D gene: TRBD1
V gene: TRBV3-1
CDR3 length: 14
CDR3 protein: CASSQRDRVHEQYF
CDR3 DNA: TGTGCCAGCAGCCAAAGGGACAGGGTCCACGAGCAGTACTTC